This passage covers 4 T cell receptor beta chains from one sample sequenced in a study of cytomegalovirus exposure and HLA in healthy donors. Both 60 Vbeta primers and 13 Jbeta primers went into the PCR. Profiling relied on immunoSEQ multiplex PCR, and the TCRdb table lists in-frame clones only, not all of them. The profile covers 120,000 to 150,000 clones, with approximately 83% appearing a single time and 2.5% taken by the ten largest. Material: PBMCs. Source of these receptors: a male donor in good health and CMV-seronegative.

This rearrangement joins TRBV6-6 to TRBJ2-5; 9 bases match TRBD1. Gene TRBJ2-7 matches the end of the DNA better, so the J call may be wrong. The germline gives CDR1 MNHNY, CDR2 SVGAGI (reference sequence). The CDR3 has 15 amino acids. CDR3 nucleotides: TGTGCCAGCAGTTACCCGGGACAGGGTAGGTACGAGCAGTACTTC. Translating gives CASSYPGQGRYEQYF.

J is TRBJ2-5 and V is TRBV5-1, with 7 bases that match TRBD1. CDR1 and CDR2 (germline): SGHRS, YFSETQ. The junction had 10 bases not matched to a gene; V was cut back by 7 bases and J by 4 bases. The CDR3 spans 14 residues. The CDR3 bases are TGCGCCAGCGAGTGGGGACAGCGGTCAGAGACCCAGTACTTC. Protein product: CASEWGQRSETQYF.

The chain combines TRBV6-4 with TRBJ1-2; TRBD1 matches 7 bases. Germline CDR1 MRHNA, CDR2 SNTAGT. With V trimmed by 2 bases and J by 6 bases, 6 bases remained unmatched. This CDR3 has 14 residues. The CDR3 DNA follows: TGTGCCAGCAGTGACGGGGTACAGGGGAATGGCTACACCTTC. Residues: CASSDGVQGNGYTF.

This chain connects TRBV4-3 to TRBJ2-3; the D gene is possibly TRBD2 (6 bases). The CDR3 contains 18 residues. Between the trimmed V and J ends, which lost 1 base and 2 bases, there was a span of 19 bases. Germline loops: CDR1 LGHNA, CDR2 YSLEER. The CDR3 nucleotides are TGCGCCAGCAGCCAAGCGTCCGGACCAGCGGGCCCCACAGATACGCAGTATTTT. Residues: CASSQASGPAGPTDTQYF.